This passage covers 9 T cell receptor beta chains from one sample sequenced in a study of response to subunit inactivated influenza vaccine. MiXCR, applied by TCRdb to the RT-PCR reads, yields one record per CDR3 protein. Found here are over 400,000 distinct CDR3 sequences, 10% to 15% of them singletons; the top ten hold roughly 14%. Source: PBMCs from blood, taken 45 days after vaccination. These receptors all come from a man in his fifties or sixties who received an inactivated influenza vaccine.

The chain employs TRBV12-3 or TRBV12-4 and TRBJ1-5; D not resolved. CDR3 length: 14 amino acids. Deletions cut 3 bases from V and 5 bases from J, with 11 bases between. CDR3 DNA: TGTGCCAGCAGTTTTATGTCCCGGGATCAGCCCCAGCATTTT. Its protein is CASSFMSRDQPQHF.

This clonotype was seen more than once but under ten times. The chain uses TRBV15 and TRBJ2-7; D might be TRBD1 or TRBD2, each matching 5 bases. This CDR3 comprises 13 residues. V was trimmed by 4 bases and J by 7 bases, leaving 14 bases between them. Germline lookup yields CDR1 LNHNV and CDR2 YYDKDF (reference sequence). CDR3 DNA sequence: TGTGCCACCAGCATGCTTGGGGGTCGGGAGCAGTACTTC. Protein product: CATSMLGGREQYF.

This clonotype was recorded many times. The V call is TRBV20-1, the J call TRBJ2-7; tentatively, D is TRBD1 or TRBD2 (7 bases each). V shed 1 base and J shed 2 bases, with 27 bases lying between them. Germline CDR1 reads DFQATT; CDR2 reads SNEGSKA (reference sequence). The CDR3 contains 19 residues. The CDR3 sequence: CSARAPGQRTLAATYEQYF. As DNA, the CDR3 is TGCAGTGCTAGAGCGCCGGGACAGAGAACTCTAGCGGCTACCTACGAGCAGTACTTC.

As to this clonotype: This may come from a read error, since a much larger clone is one base off. For the CDR3, the DNA is TGTGCCAGTTTGAGGTCGGAGAACACTGAAGCTTTCTTT. Its protein product is CASLRSENTEAFF. This chain connects TRBV7-9 to TRBJ1-1; D not certain. The CDR3 runs 13 residues. V gave up 9 bases and J gave up 1 base, with 12 bases separating them. Germline CDR1 reads SEHNR; CDR2 reads FQNEAQ (reference sequence).

This chain connects TRBV3-1 to TRBJ1-4, with TRBD1 as a possible D gene (5 bases). Germline lookup yields CDR1 LGHDT and CDR2 YNNKEL (reference sequence). Between the trimmed V and J ends, which lost 0 bases and 3 bases, there was a span of 11 bases. The CDR3 has 16 residues. The CDR3 coding sequence is TGTGCCAGCAGCCAAGATCCCGGGGGAGCTAATGAAAAACTGTTTTTT. It specifies CASSQDPGGANEKLFF.

The J gene is TRBJ1-1, the V gene TRBV4-3; D unclear. Germline values: CDR1 LGHNA, CDR2 YSLEER. Trimming left V 6 bases short and J 0 bases short, with 14 bases between. This CDR3 contains 15 residues. CDR3 loop: CASRINSLMNTEAFF. The CDR3, as DNA: TGCGCCAGCAGAATAAACAGTCTAATGAACACTGAAGCTTTCTTT.

This chain joins TRBV18 and TRBJ2-1, with D unclear. Germline loops: CDR1 KGHSH, CDR2 LQKENI. This CDR3 spans 14 amino acids. V was shortened by 8 bases and J by 2 bases, with 13 bases between the two germline ends. DNA for the CDR3: TGTGCCAGCACAAGGGTGTCTCCCTACAATGAGCAGTTCTTC. Protein sequence: CASTRVSPYNEQFF.

The V call is TRBV6-2 or TRBV6-3, the J call TRBJ2-1; 15 nucleotides agree with TRBD2. Unmatched junction bases numbered 2, after V lost 2 bases and J lost 9 bases. The germline V gene has CDR1 MNHEY and CDR2 SVGEGT. The CDR3 runs 15 residues. This CDR3 is CASSYRTSGRGEQFF. CDR3 nucleotides: TGTGCCAGCAGTTACAGGACTAGCGGGAGGGGTGAGCAGTTCTTC.

The chain joins TRBV7-3 to TRBJ2-7; 11 bases line up with TRBD1. Germline loops: CDR1 SGHTA, CDR2 FQGTGA. V was clipped by 6 bases and J by 9 bases; unmatched bases: 4. There are 12 residues in the CDR3. Here the CDR3 reads CASSSDRGLQYF. DNA for the CDR3: TGTGCCAGCAGTTCGGACAGGGGGCTGCAGTACTTC. The full variable domain, in which reference TRBV7-3 and TRBJ2-7 provide the parts outside the CDR3, is GAGVSQTPSNKVTEKGKYVELRCDPISGHTALYWYRQSLGQGPEFLIYFQGTGAADDSGLPNDRFFAVRPEGSVSTLKIQRTERGDSAVYLCASSSDRGLQYFGPGTRLTVT.